Each of the 27 T cell receptor beta chains below was sequenced from the same sample in a study of blood T cell repertoires in COVID-19 (dated by TCRdb to the early 2020s). The library was obtained by the immunoSEQ multiplex PCR assay. TCRdb carries this immuneACCESS record with in-frame sequences only. Its versions omit some clonotypes, under half of them owing to an unresolved V gene in the studies checked, with the rest unexplained. The sample table contains some 250,000 clones; only one count was recorded for just over 85% of them. The top ten constitute about 2.2% of the sample. Sample: peripheral blood. The receptor source for this set is a man aged 25-45 years who had recovered from COVID-19.

This chain uses TRBV27 with TRBJ2-3; 7 nucleotides match TRBD2. The CDR3 has 16 amino acids. The germline CDR1 and CDR2 sequences are MNHEY and SMNVEV (reference sequence). Trimming took 7 bases from V and 0 from J; bases not matched to a gene: 10. The CDR3 region is CASTYLRRGSTDTQYF. The DNA of the CDR3 is TGTGCCAGCACCTACCTTCGGCGGGGGAGCACAGATACGCAGTATTTT.

The chain joins TRBV11-3 to TRBJ1-6; tentative D call: TRBD1 (5 bases). The CDR3 is 13 amino acids. The V end lost 4 bases, the J end lost 9 bases, and 10 bases lay between the germline ends. The V gene's germline CDR1 is SGHNT and CDR2 YENEEA. The CDR3 DNA reads as TGTGCCAGCAGCTGGGGCGGGACTTCACCCCTCCACTTT. The encoded protein is CASSWGGTSPLHF.

The gene calls are TRBV5-1 and TRBJ2-1; D gene ambiguous. The germline V gene encodes CDR1 SGHRS and CDR2 YFSETQ. V was pared by 4 bases and J by 8 bases, with 10 bases between. The CDR3 is 12 amino acids. CDR3 residues: CASSVDWDEQFF. In DNA, the CDR3 is TGCGCCAGCAGCGTAGACTGGGATGAGCAGTTCTTC.

The V call is TRBV9, the J call TRBJ2-4, with 9 bases matching TRBD1. The V and J ends lost 3 bases and 1 base, in that order; junction bases with no gene match: 8. There are 17 residues in the CDR3. Germline CDR1 reads SGDLS; CDR2 reads YYNGEE. The CDR3 coding sequence is TGTGCCAGCAGCGGGGACAGGGACACTGGGGCCAAAAACATTCAGTACTTC. Its protein is CASSGDRDTGAKNIQYF.

This sequence joins TRBV11-3 and TRBJ2-1; 10 bases align to TRBD1. V was pared by 3 bases and J by 5 bases, with 4 bases of the junction left unmatched. Germline V gene sequence: CDR1 SGHNT, CDR2 YENEEA. This CDR3 is 15 amino acids long. The CDR3, as DNA: TGTGCCAGCAGCTTTTGGGGGACAGGGGACAATGAGCAGTTCTTC. As protein: CASSFWGTGDNEQFF.

CDR3 in amino acids: CASSLGTYEQYF. CDR3 in DNA: TGTGCCAGCAGCTTGGGTACCTACGAGCAGTACTTC. The rearrangement joins TRBV5-4 to TRBJ2-7; no definite D call. V lost 0 bases and J lost 2, with 3 bases in between. The germline CDR1 and CDR2 sequences are SGHNT and YYREEE (reference sequence). The CDR3 sequence is 12 residues long.

Only one count was recorded for this clone. The chain couples TRBV7-6 to TRBJ2-3, with a tentative D call TRBD2 (6 bases). Trimming cost V 6 bases and J 4 bases, with 20 bases left between them. Germline CDR1 reads SGHVS; CDR2 reads FNYEAQ. The CDR3 has 16 amino acids. The chain's CDR3 is CASRATLALPADTQYF. The CDR3 nucleotides read TGTGCCAGCAGGGCCACCCTAGCGCTCCCCGCAGATACGCAGTATTTT.

V gene TRBV3-1 (or the pseudogene TRBV3-2) combines with J gene TRBJ1-2, with D maybe TRBD1 (6 bases). Germline V gives CDR1 LGHDT, CDR2 YNNKEL (reference sequence). CDR3 size: 14 residues. Trimming removed 8 bases at V and 5 bases at J, with 18 bases between. The CDR3 is CASGKQGTIYGYTF. The CDR3 region has the DNA TGTGCCAGCGGTAAACAGGGAACTATATATGGCTACACCTTC.

Written as DNA, the CDR3 is TGTGCCTGGAGTGTACTGCTTGAGCAGTACTTC. It specifies CAWSVLLEQYF. This chain links TRBV30 with TRBJ2-7; D not certain. V dropped 0 bases and J dropped 7 bases, with 7 bases sitting between them. This CDR3 region has 11 residues. The germline gives CDR1 GTSNPN, CDR2 SVGIG (reference sequence).

The chain couples TRBV29-1 to TRBJ1-1, with D possibly matching TRBD1 (6 bases). Per the germline V gene, CDR1 is SQVTM and CDR2 is ANQGSEA. V shed 6 bases and J shed 5 bases, with 19 bases lying between them. This CDR3 has 14 residues. CDR3 in amino acids: CSVIFTTGRTEAFF. In DNA form, the CDR3 reads TGCAGCGTCATCTTCACGACAGGCCGGACTGAAGCTTTCTTT. Using reference TRBV29-1 and TRBJ1-1 for the parts outside the CDR3, the full variable domain is SAVISQKPSRDICQRGTSLTIQCQVDSQVTMMFWYRQQPGQSLTLIATANQGSEATYESGFVIDKFPISRPNLTFSTLTVSNMSPEDSSIYLCSVIFTTGRTEAFFGQGTRLTVV.

V is TRBV6-5 and J is TRBJ1-5; tentative D call: TRBD1 (5 bases). Deletions cut 5 bases from V and 7 bases from J, with 12 bases between. The CDR3 is made up of 13 amino acids. Germline V gene lookup returns CDR1 MNHEY and CDR2 SVGAGI. CDR3 residues: CASSLDRVQPQHF. CDR3 bases: TGTGCCAGCAGTCTAGACAGAGTCCAGCCCCAGCATTTT.

This clone is a singleton in its sample. V and J are TRBV7-9 and TRBJ2-3; D perhaps matches TRBD2 (5 bases). Germline assignment: CDR1 SEHNR and CDR2 FQNEAQ (reference sequence). V lost 5 bases and J lost 0, with 21 bases in between. CDR3 length: 18 amino acids. Here the CDR3 DNA reads TGTGCCAGCAGCACCACCCCAATGGACTTATTAAGCACAGATACGCAGTATTTT. This translates into CASSTTPMDLLSTDTQYF.

The chain links TRBV9 to TRBJ2-3, with 10 bases identical to TRBD2. J gave up 1 base and V 3 bases, and 5 bases lay outside the gene matches. The CDR3 has 16 residues. Per the germline V gene, CDR1 is SGDLS and CDR2 is YYNGEE. The CDR3, as DNA: TGTGCCAGCAGCGCCATGCTAGCGGGGGGCACAGATACGCAGTATTTT. Protein sequence: CASSAMLAGGTDTQYF.

Only one count was recorded for this clone. The chain has TRBV5-6 and TRBJ2-4; TRBD1 is a possible D gene (5 bases). The germline V gene has CDR1 SGHDT and CDR2 YYEEEE. The CDR3 is made up of 14 amino acids. Trimming shortened V by 1 base and J by 8 bases, and 13 bases separated the two germline ends. The CDR3 here is CASSLSASRDIQYF. The CDR3 DNA sequence: TGTGCCAGCAGCTTGAGTGCGAGCAGGGACATTCAGTACTTC.

This clone was seen only a few times. The V gene is TRBV9, the J gene TRBJ2-3, with TRBD2 matching 14 bases. Germline V gene data show CDR1 as SGDLS and CDR2 as YYNGEE. The V and J ends lost 4 bases and 4 bases, in that order; junction bases with no gene match: 5. This CDR3 comprises 16 residues. The CDR3 DNA reads TGTGCCAGCAGCTTCCGACTAGCGGGGGGGTCAGATACGCAGTATTTT. It is translated as CASSFRLAGGSDTQYF.

The V call is TRBV9, the J call TRBJ1-5; 7 bases agree with TRBD1. Germline-derived CDR1 and CDR2 are SGDLS and YYNGEE. The CDR3 has 15 residues. Germline trimming cut 4 bases from V and 2 bases from J; bases unmatched to any gene: 6. The CDR3 region has the DNA TGTGCCAGCAGCCCTCGGGACAGTCGCAATCAGCCCCAGCATTTT. Protein: CASSPRDSRNQPQHF.

The chain employs TRBV27 and TRBJ2-3; 14 bases agree with TRBD2. The length of the CDR3 is 16 residues. With 4 bases clipped from V and 4 bases from J, the junction kept 4 bases outside the gene matches. Germline CDR1 reads MNHEY; CDR2 reads SMNVEV (reference sequence). CDR3 nucleotides: TGTGCCAGCAGTTCTTGGACTAGCGGGGGGCCAGATACGCAGTATTTT. Translating it yields CASSSWTSGGPDTQYF.

This chain links TRBV7-8 with TRBJ2-5; the D is unclear. CDR3 size: 14 residues. V lost 1 base and J lost 1, with 7 bases in between. The V gene's germline CDR1 is SGHVS and CDR2 FQNEAQ. The CDR3 loop is CASSLGPIQETQYF. CDR3 in DNA: TGTGCCAGCAGCTTAGGTCCTATCCAAGAGACCCAGTACTTC.

V and J are TRBV2 and TRBJ2-7; D is perhaps TRBD2 (6 bases). V was cut by 3 bases and J by 3 bases, with 9 bases left in between. The CDR3 is 13 residues long. The germline V gene encodes CDR1 SNHLY and CDR2 FYNNEI. CDR3 sequence reads: CASSDVGGYEQYF. As DNA, the CDR3 is TGTGCCAGCAGTGATGTGGGGGGCTACGAGCAGTACTTC.

The chain joins TRBV6-2 or TRBV6-3 to TRBJ1-2; D is possibly TRBD1 (6 bases). V dropped 4 bases and J dropped 1 base, with 22 bases sitting between them. In germline, CDR1 is MNHEY, CDR2 SVGEGT. CDR3 length: 18 amino acids. CDR3: CASSSATGRHTFNYGYTF. The CDR3 coding sequence is TGTGCCAGCAGTTCCGCGACAGGCCGACACACTTTTAACTATGGCTACACCTTC.

V and J are TRBV12-3 or TRBV12-4 and TRBJ2-1, with D possibly being TRBD1 (6 bases). This CDR3 has 13 residues. V dropped 7 bases and J dropped 10 bases, with 17 bases sitting between them. The CDR3 DNA reads TGTGCCAGCATCAACCTGGGGGCAGGGGAGCAGTTCTTC. This encodes CASINLGAGEQFF.

This chain connects TRBV18 to TRBJ1-4; 11 bases map to TRBD1. CDR3 size: 14 residues. Germline V gene data show CDR1 as KGHSH and CDR2 as LQKENI. J was trimmed by 6 bases and V by 3 bases; bases with no gene match: 0. CDR3 region: CASSPGQGDEKLFF. CDR3 in DNA: TGTGCCAGCTCACCGGGACAGGGGGATGAAAAACTGTTTTTT.

The rearrangement joins TRBV6-5 to TRBJ2-1; tentatively, D is TRBD1 (5 bases). CDR1 is MNHEY and CDR2 is SVGAGI in the germline V gene. Deletions cut 5 bases from V and 1 base from J, with 12 bases between. The CDR3 extends over 15 amino acids. DNA for the CDR3: TGTGCCAGCAGTCTAGGAAGGGGATCCTACAATGAGCAGTTCTTC. Amino acids: CASSLGRGSYNEQFF.

The chain uses TRBV5-1 and TRBJ2-7; D is undetermined. The CDR3 sequence is 11 residues long. Germline values: CDR1 SGHRS, CDR2 YFSETQ. V was clipped by 5 bases and J by 0 bases, with 3 bases between them. Here the CDR3 reads CASSISYEQYF. The CDR3 coding sequence is TGCGCCAGCAGTATCTCCTACGAGCAGTACTTC.

This clone was seen a single time. This chain connects TRBV7-2 to TRBJ2-3; 10 positions agree with TRBD2. The CDR3 consists of 16 residues. Losses at the gene ends were 8 bases for V and 4 bases for J; bases not matched to a gene: 12. The germline CDR1 and CDR2 sequences are SGHTA and FQGNSA. CDR3 protein: CASSGGGLAFPDTQYF. CDR3 DNA sequence: TGTGCCAGCTCGGGGGGGGGACTAGCGTTCCCAGATACGCAGTATTTT.

V gene TRBV5-4 combines with J gene TRBJ1-1, with D tentatively TRBD1 (5 bases). This CDR3 is 17 amino acids long. The V end was cut by 0 bases, the J end by 0 bases, with 15 bases between. CDR1 is SGHNT, CDR2 YYREEE, per germline (reference sequence). CDR3 DNA: TGTGCCAGCAGCTTGGGGAAACAGGTACTATTGAACACTGAAGCTTTCTTT. Translating gives CASSLGKQVLLNTEAFF.

This CDR3 is CASSHRDFYEQYF. The DNA for the CDR3 is TGTGCCAGCAGCCACCGGGACTTCTACGAGCAGTACTTC. This chain connects TRBV11-2 to TRBJ2-7, with D tentatively TRBD2 (6 bases). The germline gives CDR1 SGHAT, CDR2 FQNNGV. The V gene lost 5 bases and the J gene lost 3 bases, with 11 bases spanning the gap. CDR3 length: 13 amino acids.